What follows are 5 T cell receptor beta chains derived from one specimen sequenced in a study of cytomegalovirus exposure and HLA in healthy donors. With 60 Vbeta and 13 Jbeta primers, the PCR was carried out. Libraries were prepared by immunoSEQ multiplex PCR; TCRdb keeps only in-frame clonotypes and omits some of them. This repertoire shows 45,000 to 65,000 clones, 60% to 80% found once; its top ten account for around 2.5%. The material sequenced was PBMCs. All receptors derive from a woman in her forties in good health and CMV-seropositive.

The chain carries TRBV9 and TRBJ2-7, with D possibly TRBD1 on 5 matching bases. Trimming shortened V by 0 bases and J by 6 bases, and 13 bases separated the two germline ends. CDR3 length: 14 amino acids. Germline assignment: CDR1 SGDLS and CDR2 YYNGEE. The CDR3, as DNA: TGTGCCAGCAGCGTAGAACCCGTAGGGGCCGAGCAGTACTTC. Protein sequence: CASSVEPVGAEQYF. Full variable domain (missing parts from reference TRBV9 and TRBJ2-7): DSGVTQTPKHLITATGQRVTLRCSPRSGDLSVYWYQQSLDQGLQFLIQYYNGEERAKGNILERFSAQQFPDLHSELNLSSLELGDSALYFCASSVEPVGAEQYFGPGTRLTVT.

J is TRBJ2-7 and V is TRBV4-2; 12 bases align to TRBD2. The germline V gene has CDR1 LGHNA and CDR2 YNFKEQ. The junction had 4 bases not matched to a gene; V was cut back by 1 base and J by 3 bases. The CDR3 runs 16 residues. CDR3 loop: CASSQATSGGLYEQYF. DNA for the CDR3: TGTGCCAGCAGCCAAGCGACTAGCGGGGGCCTCTACGAGCAGTACTTC.

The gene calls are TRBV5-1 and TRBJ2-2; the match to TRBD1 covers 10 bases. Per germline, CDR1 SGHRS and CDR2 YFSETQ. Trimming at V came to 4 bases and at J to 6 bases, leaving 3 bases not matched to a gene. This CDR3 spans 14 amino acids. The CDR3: CASSKGQGAGELFF. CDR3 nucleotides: TGCGCCAGCAGCAAAGGACAGGGGGCCGGGGAGCTGTTTTTT.

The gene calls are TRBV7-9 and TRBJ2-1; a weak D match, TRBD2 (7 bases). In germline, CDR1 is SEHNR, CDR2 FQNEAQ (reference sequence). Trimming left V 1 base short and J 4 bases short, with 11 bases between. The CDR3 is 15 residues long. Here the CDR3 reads CASSLDGGLYNEQFF. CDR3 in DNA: TGTGCCAGCAGCTTAGACGGGGGGCTTTACAATGAGCAGTTCTTC.

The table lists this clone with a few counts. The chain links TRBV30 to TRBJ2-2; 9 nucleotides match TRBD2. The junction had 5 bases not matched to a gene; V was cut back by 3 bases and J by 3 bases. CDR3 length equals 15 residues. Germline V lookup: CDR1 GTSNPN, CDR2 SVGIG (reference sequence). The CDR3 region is CAWRRLADHTGELFF. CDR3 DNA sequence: TGTGCCTGGAGGCGACTAGCGGACCACACCGGGGAGCTGTTTTTT.